The clone carrying this T cell receptor beta chain occurred once. The V gene lost 5 bases and the J gene lost 8 bases, with 18 bases spanning the gap. This CDR3 is 14 amino acids long. Germline values: CDR1 LGHDT, CDR2 YNNKEL (reference sequence). Data came from immunoSEQ multiplex PCR; TCRdb stores just in-frame clones and leaves some out. The table records about 380,000 clones, around 87% of them present only once. This entry comes from a study of blood T cell repertoires in COVID-19. V usage is TRBV3-1 (or the pseudogene TRBV3-2) and J usage is TRBJ1-2, with D tentatively TRBD1 (5 bases). Sequenced material: PBMCs or T cells enriched from blood (not recorded which). The clonotype was recovered from a man between 25 and 39 years old who had recovered from COVID-19. The CDR3 region is CASSAQGFPLGYTF. DNA of the CDR3: TGTGCCAGCAGCGCCCAGGGTTTTCCTCTGGGCTACACCTTC.